This paragraph covers one T cell receptor beta chain sequence. What it binds is not known. This record belongs to a study of post-analysis software for immune sequencing data. Study in general: Some patients lacked subtype; others had relapsing-remitting, secondary progressive or progressive-relapsing disease.

cDNA libraries for TCR beta contained unique molecular identifiers. One entry per CDR3 protein results from TCRdb running MiXCR on the PCR reads. The sample shows hundreds of thousands of distinct CDR3 sequences, roughly 58% of them seen only once. General study findings and limits: Compared with controls, patients showed significantly lower normalized Chao1 diversity. In patients, TRBV5-6, TRBV5-1 and TRBV20-1 belonged to five TRBV segments found more frequently than in controls. Under the F measure, samples that were prepared in one batch clustered strongly together.

Germline CDR1 and CDR2: SNHLY and FYNNEI. V gave up 6 bases and J gave up 8 bases; unmatched junction bases: 13. The CDR3 has 15 residues. The rearrangement joins TRBV2 to TRBJ2-1, with 7 bases identical to TRBD1. The sample comprised blood. The clonotype comes from a girl between 10 and 17 years old with multiple sclerosis. For the CDR3, the DNA is TGTGCCAGCAGGCCTAGACAGGGTAGGGTAGATGAGCAGTTCTTC. Translation gives CASRPRQGRVDEQFF.